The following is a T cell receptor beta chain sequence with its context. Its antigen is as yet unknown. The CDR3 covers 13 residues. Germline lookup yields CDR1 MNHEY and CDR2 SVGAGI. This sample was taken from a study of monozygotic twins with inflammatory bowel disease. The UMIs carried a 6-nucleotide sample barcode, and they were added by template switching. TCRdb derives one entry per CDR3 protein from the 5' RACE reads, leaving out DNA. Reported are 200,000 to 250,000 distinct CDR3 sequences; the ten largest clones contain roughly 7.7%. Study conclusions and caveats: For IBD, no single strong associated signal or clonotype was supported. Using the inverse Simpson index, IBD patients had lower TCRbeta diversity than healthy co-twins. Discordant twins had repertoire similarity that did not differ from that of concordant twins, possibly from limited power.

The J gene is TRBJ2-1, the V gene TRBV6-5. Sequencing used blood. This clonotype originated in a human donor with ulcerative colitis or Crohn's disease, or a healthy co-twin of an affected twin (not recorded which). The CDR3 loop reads CASSNPSYNEQFF.